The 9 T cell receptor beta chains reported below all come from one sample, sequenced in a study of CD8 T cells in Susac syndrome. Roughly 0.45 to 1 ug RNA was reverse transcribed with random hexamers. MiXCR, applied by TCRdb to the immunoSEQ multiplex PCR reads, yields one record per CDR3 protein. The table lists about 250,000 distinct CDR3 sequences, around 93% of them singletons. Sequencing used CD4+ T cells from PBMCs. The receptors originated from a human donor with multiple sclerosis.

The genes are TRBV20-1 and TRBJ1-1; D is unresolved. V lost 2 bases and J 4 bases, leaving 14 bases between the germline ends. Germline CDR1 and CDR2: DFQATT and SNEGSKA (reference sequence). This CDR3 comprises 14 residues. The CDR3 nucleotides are TGCAGTGCTAGACACGGAGGTGGGAGCACTGAAGCTTTCTTT. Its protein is CSARHGGGSTEAFF.

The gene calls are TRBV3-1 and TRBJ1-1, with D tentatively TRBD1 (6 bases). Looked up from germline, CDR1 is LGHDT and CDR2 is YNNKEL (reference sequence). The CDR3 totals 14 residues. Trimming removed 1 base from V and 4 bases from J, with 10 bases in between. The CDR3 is CASSQVRGSTEAFF. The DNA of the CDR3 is TGTGCCAGCAGCCAAGTGAGGGGGAGCACTGAAGCTTTCTTT.

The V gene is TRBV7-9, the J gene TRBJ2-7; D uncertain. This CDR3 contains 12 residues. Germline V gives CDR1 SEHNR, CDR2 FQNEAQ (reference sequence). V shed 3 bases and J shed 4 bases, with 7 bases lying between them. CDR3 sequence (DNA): TGTGCCAGCAGCTTCGACCTATACGAGCAGTACTTC. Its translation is CASSFDLYEQYF.

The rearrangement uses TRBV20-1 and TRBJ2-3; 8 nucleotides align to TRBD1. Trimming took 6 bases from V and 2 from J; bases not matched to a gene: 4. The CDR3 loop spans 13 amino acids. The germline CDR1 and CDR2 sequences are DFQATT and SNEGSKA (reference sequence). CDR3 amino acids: CSARQGFTDTQYF. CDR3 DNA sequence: TGCAGTGCCAGACAGGGGTTCACAGATACGCAGTATTTT.

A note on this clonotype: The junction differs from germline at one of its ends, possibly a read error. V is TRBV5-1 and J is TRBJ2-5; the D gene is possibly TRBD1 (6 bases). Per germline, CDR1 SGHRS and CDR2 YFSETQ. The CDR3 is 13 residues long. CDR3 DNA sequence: TGTGCCAGCAGCTTGGGGGCTCAAGAGACCCAGTACTTC. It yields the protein CASSLGAQETQYF. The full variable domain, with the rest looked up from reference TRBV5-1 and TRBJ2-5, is KAGVTQTPRYLIKTRGQQVTLSCSPISGHRSVSWYQQTPGQGLQFLFEYFSETQRNKGNFPGRFSGRQFSNSRSEMNVSTLELGDSALYLCASSLGAQETQYFGPGTRLLVL.

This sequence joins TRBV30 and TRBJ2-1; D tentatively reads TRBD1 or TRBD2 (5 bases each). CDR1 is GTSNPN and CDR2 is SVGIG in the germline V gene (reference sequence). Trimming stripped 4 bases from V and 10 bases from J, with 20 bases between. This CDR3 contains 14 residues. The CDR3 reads CAWKFGTPMGEQFF. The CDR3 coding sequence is TGTGCCTGGAAGTTCGGGACCCCTATGGGGGAGCAGTTCTTC.

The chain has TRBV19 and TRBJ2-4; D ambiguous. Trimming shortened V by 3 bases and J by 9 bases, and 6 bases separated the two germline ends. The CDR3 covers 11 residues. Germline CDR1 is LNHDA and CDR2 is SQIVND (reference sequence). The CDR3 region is CASSISGIQYF. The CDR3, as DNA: TGTGCCAGTAGTATCAGTGGCATTCAGTACTTC.

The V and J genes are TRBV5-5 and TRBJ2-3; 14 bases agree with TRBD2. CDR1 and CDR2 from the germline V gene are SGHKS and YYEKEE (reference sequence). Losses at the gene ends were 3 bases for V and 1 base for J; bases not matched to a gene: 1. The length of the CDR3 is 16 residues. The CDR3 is CASSWGLAGGTDTQYF. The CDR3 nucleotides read TGTGCCAGCAGCTGGGGACTAGCGGGGGGCACAGATACGCAGTATTTT.

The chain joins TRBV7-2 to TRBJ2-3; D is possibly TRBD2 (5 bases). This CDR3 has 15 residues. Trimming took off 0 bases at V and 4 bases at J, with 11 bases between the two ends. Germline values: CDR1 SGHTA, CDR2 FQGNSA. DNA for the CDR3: TGTGCCAGCAGCTTAGCGGGTAGCGTCGCAGATACGCAGTATTTT. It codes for CASSLAGSVADTQYF.